One sample yielded the 12 T cell receptor beta chains listed below, sequenced in a study of blood T cell repertoires in COVID-19. Generated by immunoSEQ multiplex PCR, the TCRdb table keeps only in-frame clones and is missing some. The sample lists 10,000 to 15,000 clones, approximately 77% occurring once. The sample taken for sequencing was peripheral blood. These receptors all stem from a man in his sixties with COVID-19, enrolled during active disease.

This clone has a handful of counts. The chain employs TRBV30 and TRBJ2-2; 7 bases agree with TRBD2. CDR1 and CDR2 (germline): GTSNPN, SVGIG (reference sequence). This CDR3 has 15 residues. J was trimmed by 7 bases and V by 8 bases; bases with no gene match: 16. CDR3 DNA: TGTGCCCTCGGCAGTGGGAGGGCCGGGGGCGGGGAGCTGTTTTTT. It is translated as CALGSGRAGGGELFF. The full variable domain, completed using reference TRBV30 and TRBJ2-2, is SQTIHQWPATLVQPVGSPLSLECTVEGTSNPNLYWYRQAAGRGLQLLFYSVGIGQISSEVPQNLSASRPQDRQFILSSKKLLLSDSGFYLCALGSGRAGGGELFFGEGSRLTVL.

V gene TRBV4-3 combines with J gene TRBJ2-3, with TRBD2 matching 12 bases. Trimming removed 3 bases from V and 2 bases from J; junction bases left unmatched: 3. The length of the CDR3 is 16 residues. The germline V gene encodes CDR1 LGHNA and CDR2 YSLEER. CDR3 protein: CASSHGLAGNTDTQYF. The CDR3 bases are TGCGCCAGCAGCCACGGACTAGCGGGAAACACAGATACGCAGTATTTT.

V usage is TRBV15 and J usage is TRBJ1-5, with D possibly TRBD1 on 6 matching bases. The germline V and J ends were trimmed by 3 bases and 4 bases, with 7 bases remaining between them. This CDR3 contains 13 residues. Germline V gene lookup returns CDR1 LNHNV and CDR2 YYDKDF (reference sequence). This CDR3 is CATSRDRNQPQHF. The CDR3 DNA follows: TGTGCCACCAGCAGGGACAGAAATCAGCCCCAGCATTTT.

This chain links TRBV5-1 with TRBJ2-7; possibly TRBD1 for D (6 bases). Trimming pared 0 bases from V and 3 bases from J, leaving 10 bases between. The CDR3 is 14 amino acids. Germline V gene sequence: CDR1 SGHRS, CDR2 YFSETQ. Here the CDR3 DNA reads TGCGCCAGCAGCTTGGTCCCGGACAGCTACGAGCAGTACGTC. The encoded protein is CASSLVPDSYEQYV.

This chain connects TRBV28 to TRBJ2-1; the match to TRBD2 covers 14 bases. Trimming took 4 bases from V and 2 from J; bases not matched to a gene: 7. This CDR3 is built from 18 residues. Germline V lookup: CDR1 MDHEN, CDR2 SYDVKM. The CDR3 is CASSWRLAGGPPYNEQFF. CDR3 nucleotide sequence: TGTGCCAGCAGTTGGCGACTAGCGGGGGGGCCTCCCTACAATGAGCAGTTCTTC.

The chain combines TRBV5-4 with TRBJ2-1; weak D call: TRBD2 (7 bases). V lost 4 bases and J 4 bases, leaving 18 bases between the germline ends. The CDR3 has 16 residues. Germline CDR1 reads SGHNT; CDR2 reads YYREEE (reference sequence). CDR3 nucleotide sequence: TGTGCCAGCAGCCCGGGGGGCGCGGGATCTTACAATGAGCAGTTCTTC. This gives the protein CASSPGGAGSYNEQFF.

The chain is built from TRBV3-1 (or the pseudogene TRBV3-2) and TRBJ2-7; 11 positions agree with TRBD2. Germline CDR1 and CDR2: LGHDT and YNNKEL (reference sequence). There are 16 residues in the CDR3. The V gene end was trimmed by 1 base and the J gene end by 2 bases; junction bases not matched to a gene: 4. DNA of the CDR3: TGTGCCAGCAGCCAAGCCCTAGCGGGGGGTCCCTACGAGCAGTACTTC. It encodes CASSQALAGGPYEQYF.

V and J are TRBV7-9 and TRBJ1-4; 10 bases match TRBD1. The CDR3 spans 18 residues. Germline CDR1 reads SEHNR; CDR2 reads FQNEAQ (reference sequence). V was clipped by 5 bases and J by 11 bases; unmatched bases: 20. The CDR3 nucleotides read TGTGCCAGCAGCCACCGGGACAGGGGAGGTTGGAGTTTAGGTAAACTGTTTTTT. It encodes CASSHRDRGGWSLGKLFF.

The chain carries TRBV10-3 and TRBJ1-5; D perhaps matches TRBD1 (5 bases). The CDR3 spans 13 residues. The ends were cut back, 8 bases at V and 6 bases at J, with 14 bases in the middle. In germline, CDR1 is ENHRY, CDR2 SYGVKD. The CDR3 loop is CAIGGDPGQPQHF. DNA for the CDR3: TGTGCCATCGGGGGGGACCCCGGTCAGCCCCAGCATTTT.

This chain uses TRBV29-1 with TRBJ1-4; no clear D. This CDR3 spans 15 amino acids. CDR1 and CDR2 from the germline V gene are SQVTM and ANQGSEA. V dropped 6 bases and J dropped 0 bases, with 14 bases sitting between them. The CDR3 DNA is TGCAGCGTGCGTAGTTACGGTGCAACTAATGAAAAACTGTTTTTT. Translating gives CSVRSYGATNEKLFF.

The V call is TRBV19, the J call TRBJ2-3; no firm D call. Germline assignment: CDR1 LNHDA and CDR2 SQIVND (reference sequence). V was clipped by 5 bases and J by 7 bases, with 7 bases between them. CDR3 size: 11 residues. CDR3 in amino acids: CASSRGYTQYF. As DNA, the CDR3 is TGTGCCAGTAGTCGAGGTTATACGCAGTATTTT.

The chain recombines TRBV4-2 with TRBJ2-1; 11 bases are a match to TRBD2. The CDR3 is 18 amino acids. Germline CDR1 reads LGHNA; CDR2 reads YNFKEQ. With 0 bases clipped from V and 4 bases from J, the junction kept 8 bases outside the gene matches. CDR3: CASSQDWASGRLYNEQFF. In nucleotides, the CDR3 is TGTGCCAGCAGCCAAGATTGGGCTAGCGGGAGGTTGTACAATGAGCAGTTCTTC.